This T cell receptor (beta chain) was obtained from a study of T cells after yellow fever vaccination (dated by TCRdb to between 2017 and 2020). Concerning the study at large: The SMART-Seq v4 Ultra Low Input RNA kit was used to prepare libraries from fractions with low cell numbers. Bulk PBMC replicates and cell subsets were isolated from blood drawn at multiple timepoints before and after both primary and secondary immunization. Bulk TCR alpha and beta repertoires were sequenced longitudinally to track T-cell clones before and after primary and booster YFV17D yellow fever vaccination. Two healthy male donors, one aged 18 to 30 and one aged 30 to 39 years, were included in the cohort.

This clonotype was counted between two and nine times. There is no known antigen for this receptor. Base qualities are missing; no much larger clone stands one base away. What the research found in general, with its limitations: Most clones expanded after primary vaccination were re-detected after the booster (almost 98% of CD4 and 88% of CD8), suggesting broad memory maintenance. The secondary T-cell response was weaker than the primary response but faster, peaking on day 5 instead of day 15. Because the study included only two donors, the extent to which the findings can be generalized is limited. Computational filtering was required because FACS-sorted repertoires could contain abundant contaminating clonotypes from the bulk population. A small fraction of clonotypes showed up in both the CD4 and CD8 compartments, probably as a result of convergent recombination.

Read against the paper, the sample's treatment or condition label means: live attenuated yellow fever vaccine strain. A standard Ficoll-Paque protocol was used to isolate PBMCs from peripheral blood. Dynabeads CD4 and CD8 positive selection kits were used to isolate the CD4 and CD8 T-cell fractions. TriZol was used to extract RNA from bulk PBMCs, from CD4 and CD8 fractions, and from dextramer-positive and dextramer-negative fractions. Sequencer: Illumina NovaSeq 6000. TCR cDNA was made using 5'RACE template switching, a step that added a universal primer site and unique molecular identifiers. Priming for cDNA synthesis came from both the TCR alpha and TCR beta constant segments. Library amplification used two PCR steps, and the second PCR step added sample barcodes and sequencing adapters. Libraries were sequenced on Illumina HiSeq 2500 (2x100 bp) or NovaSeq (2x150 bp). In the authors' own workflow: MIGEC was used to demultiplex reads and collapse the reads into UMI consensus sequences, and MiXCR was used for V(D)J alignment. Vaccine-responding clonotypes were identified with edgeR using replicate PBMC samples, with FDR below 0.01 and a log2 fold change above 5 up to day 15 being required. CD4 or CD8 identity was assigned to each bulk clonotype according to whether the clonotype was present at higher abundance in the sequenced CD4 repertoire or the sequenced CD8 repertoire. Starting from the raw public reads, TCRdb applied fastp trimming at Q25, assembled clones with MiXCR and retained in-frame beta chains. Each entry is one CDR3 protein sequence, shown with its most common DNA and genes. Here the V and J calls rest on TCRdb's processing, not on the authors' analysis. The sample table shows 150,000 to 200,000 distinct CDR3 sequences, and 11% are seen once. The top ten clones comprise around 34% of the sample.

This TCR was sampled from a young man who received the YFV17D yellow fever vaccine. Specimen: CD8+ T cells sorted from PBMCs, collected 15 days after the yellow fever booster vaccination.

The CDR3 protein is CSVEEGNTEAFF. The nucleotides are TGCAGCGTTGAAGAAGGGAACACTGAAGCTTTCTTT. The chain is encoded by TRBV29-1 joined to TRBJ1-1; a confident D gene designation cannot be given. V is shortened by 0 bases, J by 1 base, and the region joining them spans 3 bases. The CDR3 goes from the cysteine to the phenylalanine over 12 residues. Just CDR3 DNA is preserved here, 36 bases in frame from base 1. From a lookup of the germline V gene, CDR1 and CDR2 are SQVTM and ANQGSEA.